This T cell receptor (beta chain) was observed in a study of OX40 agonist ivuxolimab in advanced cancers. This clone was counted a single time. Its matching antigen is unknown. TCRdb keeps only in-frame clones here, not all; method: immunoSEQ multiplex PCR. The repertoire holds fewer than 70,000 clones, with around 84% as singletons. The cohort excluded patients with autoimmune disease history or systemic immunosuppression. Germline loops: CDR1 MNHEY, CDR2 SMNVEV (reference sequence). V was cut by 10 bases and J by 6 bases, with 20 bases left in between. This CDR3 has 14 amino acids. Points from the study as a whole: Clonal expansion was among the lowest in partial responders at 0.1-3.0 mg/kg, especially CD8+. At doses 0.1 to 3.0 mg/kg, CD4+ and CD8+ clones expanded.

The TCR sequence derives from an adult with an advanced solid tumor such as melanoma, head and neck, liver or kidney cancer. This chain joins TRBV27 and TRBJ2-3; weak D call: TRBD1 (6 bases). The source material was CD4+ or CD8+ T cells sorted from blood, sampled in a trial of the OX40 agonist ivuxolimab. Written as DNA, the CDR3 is TGTGCCACCCGACAGGCCGAATTAAGGGATACGCAGTATTTT. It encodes CATRQAELRDTQYF.